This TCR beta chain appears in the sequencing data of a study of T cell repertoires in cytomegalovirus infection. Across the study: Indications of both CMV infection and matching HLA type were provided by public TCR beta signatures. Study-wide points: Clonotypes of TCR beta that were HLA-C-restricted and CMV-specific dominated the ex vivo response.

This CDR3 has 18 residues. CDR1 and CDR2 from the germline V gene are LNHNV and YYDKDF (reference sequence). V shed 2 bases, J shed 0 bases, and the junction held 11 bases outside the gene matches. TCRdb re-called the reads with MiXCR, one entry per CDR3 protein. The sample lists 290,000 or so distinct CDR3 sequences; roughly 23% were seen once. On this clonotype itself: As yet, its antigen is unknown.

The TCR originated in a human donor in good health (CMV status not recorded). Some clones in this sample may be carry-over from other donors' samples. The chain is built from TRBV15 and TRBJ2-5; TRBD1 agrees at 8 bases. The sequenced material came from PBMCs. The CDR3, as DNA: TGTGCCACCAGCAGACCACCTACAGGGGGACCGGACCAAGAGACCCAGTACTTC. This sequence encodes CATSRPPTGGPDQETQYF.